Listed here is a single TCR beta chain. Its matching antigen is unknown. The sample belongs to a study of shared clonotypes between healthy human individuals. Study at large: Researchers assigned three CD4 naive, three CD4 memory, two CD8 naive and one CD8 memory plate to each donor. Regarding the study as a whole: Rarefaction indicated that sorted-subset sequencing remained incomplete although depth was large. Having only a few donors restricted how much genetic and exposure-history diversity was captured.

Here immunoSEQ multiplex PCR was the method, and the copy in TCRdb shows in-frame clones only, minus some. The sample records roughly 640,000 clones, about 97% being singletons. V dropped 1 base and J dropped 0 bases, with 13 bases sitting between them. Germline assignment: CDR1 SGHVS and CDR2 FQNEAQ. This CDR3 spans 17 amino acids. The chain recombines TRBV7-8 with TRBJ1-5, with D tentatively TRBD1 (6 bases). The sample consisted of naive CD4+ T cells sorted from blood. As for subset: CD45RA+ positively selected. The sequence derives from a young woman in good health. The CDR3: CASSLVNRVNSNQPQHF. The CDR3 bases are TGTGCCAGCAGCTTAGTTAACAGGGTAAATAGCAATCAGCCCCAGCATTTT.